The 27 T cell receptor beta chains presented below share a single source sample, sequenced in a study of monozygotic twins with inflammatory bowel disease (dated by TCRdb to the late 2010s). The library was made by 5' RACE. The instrument given in TCRdb is Illumina HiSeq 2500. With the reads reprocessed by TCRdb, a single entry stands for each CDR3 protein sequence and no DNA is reported. The table for this sample lists about 330,000 distinct CDR3 sequences. Jointly, the top ten make up 2% to 2.5% of the sample. Material: blood. The origin of the receptors is a human donor with ulcerative colitis or Crohn's disease, or a healthy co-twin of an affected twin (not recorded which).

This chain uses TRBV20-1 with TRBJ2-4; the D call of TRBD1 rests on TCRdb alone, since no DNA is present to check it. CDR1 is DFQATT and CDR2 is SNEGSKA in the germline V gene (reference sequence). This CDR3 contains 14 residues. CDR3 in amino acids: CSARDTGGVDIQYF.

CDR3 amino acids: CASSLGANEQFF. The V call is TRBV5-1, the J call TRBJ2-1. This CDR3 has 12 amino acids. CDR1 is SGHRS, CDR2 YFSETQ, per germline.

The chain links TRBV6-1 to TRBJ2-1. CDR3 length: 11 amino acids. The germline V gene encodes CDR1 MNHNS and CDR2 SASEGT. The CDR3 protein is CASSEVREQFF.

The V gene is TRBV18, the J gene TRBJ1-1; the TCRdb D gene call, TRBD1, has no DNA to confirm it. The CDR3 runs to 15 residues. CDR1 is KGHSH, CDR2 LQKENI, per germline. This CDR3 reads CASSPYRDWNTEAFF.

V gene TRBV5-1 combines with J gene TRBJ1-2. Germline V gene sequence: CDR1 SGHRS, CDR2 YFSETQ. The CDR3 has 14 amino acids. This CDR3 reads CASSLSGSNYGYTF.

The chain carries TRBV20-1 and TRBJ1-5. CDR1 is DFQATT, CDR2 SNEGSKA, per germline (reference sequence). The CDR3 extends over 16 amino acids. The CDR3 reads CSAEGPSGARYQPQHF.

J is TRBJ2-7 and V is TRBV11-2; TCRdb outputs TRBD1, but without DNA this stays unchecked. The germline V gene encodes CDR1 SGHAT and CDR2 FQNNGV. CDR3 length: 15 amino acids. The CDR3 here is CASSDGTGASYEQYF.

The chain joins TRBV12-3 or TRBV12-4 to TRBJ2-7; TCRdb indicates TRBD1, and absent DNA this call remains unverified. This CDR3 has 13 residues. The CDR3 loop reads CASSNRDSYEQYF.

The genes are TRBV20-1 and TRBJ2-3; TCRdb indicates TRBD2, and absent DNA this call remains unverified. The CDR3 extends over 14 amino acids. Germline V gene lookup returns CDR1 DFQATT and CDR2 SNEGSKA (reference sequence). The CDR3 is CSARVAGGLNTQYF.

The V call is TRBV5-1, the J call TRBJ1-1. The length of the CDR3 is 14 residues. The V gene's germline CDR1 is SGHRS and CDR2 YFSETQ. CDR3 in amino acids: CASRVTTSNTEAFF.

This chain links TRBV5-4 with TRBJ2-7; TCRdb lists TRBD2, though no DNA is available to test this call. This CDR3 has 14 residues. Germline V gives CDR1 SGHNT, CDR2 YYREEE (reference sequence). CDR3 in amino acids: CASSLSGGRYEQYF.

The chain joins TRBV5-1 to TRBJ2-1. CDR3 length: 15 amino acids. Germline loops: CDR1 SGHRS, CDR2 YFSETQ. The CDR3 reads CASSLTATTYNEQFF.

The chain uses TRBV7-8 and TRBJ2-7; there is no DNA to check the TCRdb D call of TRBD2. This CDR3 is built from 15 residues. Germline V gene lookup returns CDR1 SGHVS and CDR2 FQNEAQ. CDR3 protein: CASSLEVAGGYEQYF.

This rearrangement joins TRBV20-1 to TRBJ2-7; TCRdb's D gene call, TRBD1, goes unchecked for lack of DNA. Germline values: CDR1 DFQATT, CDR2 SNEGSKA (reference sequence). This CDR3 has 17 amino acids. Here the CDR3 reads CSARATRRQTVSYEQYF.

The CDR3 spells CSVAGQGREKLFF. This chain uses TRBV29-1 with TRBJ1-4; the TCRdb D gene call, TRBD1, has no DNA to confirm it. Germline lookup yields CDR1 SQVTM and CDR2 ANQGSEA. The CDR3 has 13 residues.

This chain connects TRBV20-1 to TRBJ2-1; TCRdb gives TRBD1 as the D gene, but with no DNA this cannot be confirmed. Germline CDR1 reads DFQATT; CDR2 reads SNEGSKA (reference sequence). The CDR3 covers 14 residues. The CDR3 sequence: CSANPGQGRGEQFF.

This rearrangement joins TRBV11-2 to TRBJ1-5. The CDR3 has 13 residues. Per germline, CDR1 SGHAT and CDR2 FQNNGV. The chain's CDR3 is CASSLDNVQPQHF.

The V gene is TRBV6-1, the J gene TRBJ2-3; the D gene TCRdb calls, TRBD2, cannot be checked with no DNA. CDR1 is MNHNS and CDR2 is SASEGT in the germline V gene. The CDR3 contains 14 residues. The CDR3 loop reads CAIRTSGGSDTQYF.

This chain connects TRBV20-1 to TRBJ1-5. Germline lookup yields CDR1 DFQATT and CDR2 SNEGSKA (reference sequence). The CDR3 is made up of 16 amino acids. CDR3: CSASTPRDYSNQPQHF.

The gene calls are TRBV20-1 and TRBJ1-2. Germline lookup yields CDR1 DFQATT and CDR2 SNEGSKA (reference sequence). CDR3 length equals 13 residues. The CDR3 here is CSATAGFNYGYTF.

V gene TRBV7-2 combines with J gene TRBJ2-3; no DNA is available, so the TRBD2 call from TCRdb remains unchecked. This CDR3 region has 13 residues. CDR1 is SGHTA, CDR2 FQGNSA, per germline. The chain's CDR3 is CASSFEGTDTQYF.

CDR3: CASSQEAGPNQPQHF. V and J are TRBV3-1 and TRBJ1-5. The germline V gene encodes CDR1 LGHDT and CDR2 YNNKEL (reference sequence). This CDR3 region has 15 residues.

The chain is built from TRBV7-8 and TRBJ2-1; TCRdb gives TRBD1 as the D gene, but with no DNA this cannot be confirmed. This CDR3 has 15 residues. Per germline, CDR1 SGHVS and CDR2 FQNEAQ. CDR3 amino acids: CASSQKGGPDNEQFF.

V is TRBV14 and J is TRBJ2-1; the TCRdb call, TRBD2, lacks DNA for checking. This CDR3 is built from 16 residues. Germline CDR1 SGHDN, CDR2 FVKESK. CDR3 loop: CASSQVAGGQVNEQFF.

This sequence joins TRBV6-5 and TRBJ2-3; TCRdb picks TRBD1, but there is no DNA to check that call. This CDR3 region has 13 residues. Germline V lookup: CDR1 MNHEY, CDR2 SVGAGI. This CDR3 reads CASRLQGTDTQYF.

V and J are TRBV12-3 or TRBV12-4 and TRBJ2-1; TCRdb's D call, TRBD2, is unchecked because there is no DNA. The CDR3 runs 16 residues. The CDR3 here is CASNTVGGTRGNEQFF.

CDR3 sequence reads: CSARDPTGWGNNEQFF. This chain joins TRBV20-1 and TRBJ2-1; TCRdb reports TRBD1, a call that lacks DNA to check it against. Per germline, CDR1 DFQATT and CDR2 SNEGSKA (reference sequence). The CDR3 is made up of 16 amino acids.